The rows below give T cell receptor beta chains drawn from one sample of a study of T cells after yellow fever vaccination. In TCRdb, the 5' RACE reads were re-called with MiXCR into one record per CDR3 protein. Found here are about 210,000 distinct CDR3 sequences, 3% to 3.5% of them singletons; the top ten hold approximately 3%. The sample in question was CD4+ T cells sorted from PBMCs, obtained 10 days after the yellow fever booster vaccination. The receptors shown here come from a man aged 18 to 30 who received the YFV17D yellow fever vaccine. Each CDR3 is given with its conserved first and last residue. The size entry is marked missing in some rows and otherwise reads once, few, many or a size class.

J,V,size,CDR3
TRBJ2-1,TRBV11-3,many,CASSSGGGPYNEQFF
TRBJ1-3,TRBV10-2,many,CASRPGQANSGNTIYF
TRBJ1-5,TRBV30,.,CAWRTGMRQPQHF
TRBJ1-2,TRBV7-2,many,CASSWQGGGYTF
TRBJ2-2,TRBV7-2,many,CASSTGELFF
TRBJ2-1,TRBV29-1,few,CSVRVGTVYNEQFF
TRBJ1-1,TRBV2,.,CASRTGQGRTEAFF
TRBJ2-2,TRBV9,many,CASSVDRRNTGELFF
TRBJ1-1,TRBV7-3,few,CASSLVGPLNTEAFF
TRBJ1-2,TRBV4-3,many,CASSQDPGQGYGYTF
TRBJ2-4,TRBV9,many,CASSSQAGAKNIQYF
TRBJ2-1,TRBV27,.,CASRGAAGEFEQFF
TRBJ1-6,TRBV6-5,many,CASSPQPQGNSPLHF
TRBJ1-5,TRBV12-3/TRBV12-4,many,CASSNQDSNQPQHF
TRBJ1-2,TRBV19,.,CASTGRQDTNYGYTF
TRBJ2-1,TRBV4-1,.,CASSQVSGWDNEQFF
TRBJ2-2,TRBV7-2,few,CASSLARGNTGELFF
TRBJ2-3,TRBV6-2/TRBV6-3,few,CASRRGPTTTQYF
TRBJ1-6,TRBV15,few,CATSRDRDRPYNSPLHF
TRBJ1-2,TRBV3-1,many,CASSPGTYNYGYTF
TRBJ1-6,TRBV3-1,.,CASSPPEGHNSPLHF
TRBJ2-1,TRBV12-3/TRBV12-4,.,CASKANEQFF
TRBJ2-2,TRBV6-2/TRBV6-3,few,CASSSPFGTRANTGELFF
TRBJ2-5,TRBV5-1,.,CASSPPQGRGQETQYF
TRBJ2-3,TRBV6-5,many,CASSPAVSGSTDTQYF
TRBJ1-5,TRBV27,few,CASSLNRNQPQHF
TRBJ1-5,TRBV5-6,few,CASTLFDRAVSNQPQHF
TRBJ2-7,TRBV11-2,few,CASSLGTGSAPYEQYF
TRBJ1-5,TRBV28,.,CASSDNYSNQPQHF
TRBJ2-3,TRBV25-1,few,CASSDSLAGVRDTQYF
TRBJ2-1,TRBV20-1,few,CSARDLRGGYNEQFF
TRBJ1-1,TRBV19,few,CASAPLAGASTEAFF
TRBJ2-5,TRBV24-1,many,CATSDYRAQETQYF
TRBJ1-2,TRBV29-1,.,CSVVRTAAVDGYTF
TRBJ1-6,TRBV4-3,many,CASSQDRRNSPLHF
TRBJ2-3,TRBV9,.,CASSPSLTDTQYF
TRBJ2-3,TRBV9,many,CASSVGARVDTQYF
TRBJ2-2,TRBV29-1,many,CSVEVRGPYTGELFF
TRBJ1-2,TRBV5-8,many,CASSAAGQTYGYTF
TRBJ1-1,TRBV7-9,few,CASTAMGHMNTEAFF
TRBJ1-2,TRBV28,few,CASSLGDIFNYGYTF
TRBJ1-1,TRBV5-1,few,CASSRIPPNTEAFF